Each of the 24 T cell receptor beta chains below was sequenced from the same sample in a study of cytomegalovirus exposure and HLA in healthy donors. Amplification used 60 Vbeta primers and 13 Jbeta primers. TCRdb keeps only in-frame clones here, not all; method: immunoSEQ multiplex PCR. The table lists more than 95,000 clones, about 68% of them singletons. Sequencing used PBMCs. These receptors originate from a woman aged 45-60 years in good health and CMV-seropositive.

The sample holds one count of this clone. V usage is TRBV5-6 and J usage is TRBJ1-1, with 9 bases matching TRBD1. This CDR3 is 18 amino acids long. Germline loops: CDR1 SGHDT, CDR2 YYEEEE. V gave up 3 bases and J gave up 5 bases; unmatched junction bases: 17. The CDR3 here is CASSSGVTGGAGWTEAFF. In DNA, the CDR3 is TGTGCCAGCAGCTCTGGGGTCACAGGGGGCGCGGGGTGGACTGAAGCTTTCTTT.

This rearrangement joins TRBV4-3 to TRBJ2-7; 9 nucleotides agree with TRBD1. The CDR3 covers 15 residues. V shed 0 bases, J shed 5 bases, and the junction held 5 bases outside the gene matches. Germline CDR1 reads LGHNA; CDR2 reads YSLEER. The CDR3 DNA is TGCGCCAGCAGCCAAGATTCGGGACAGGGAGACGAGCAGTACTTC. Protein product: CASSQDSGQGDEQYF.

The chain has TRBV9 and TRBJ2-7; TRBD1 matches at 10 bases. Germline V gene sequence: CDR1 SGDLS, CDR2 YYNGEE. The CDR3 covers 15 residues. V lost 3 bases and J lost 0; bases outside the gene matches: 3. The CDR3 DNA sequence: TGTGCCAGCAGCGGGGGACAGGGGAGCTCCTACGAGCAGTACTTC. It yields the protein CASSGGQGSSYEQYF.

The chain combines TRBV7-2 with TRBJ1-2, with a weak D call TRBD1 (6 bases). The CDR3 sequence is 13 residues long. With 5 bases removed from V and 2 bases from J, the gap between germline ends came to 9 bases. The germline gives CDR1 SGHTA, CDR2 FQGNSA. Here the CDR3 DNA reads TGTGCCAGCAGCGCAGGGGCCAACTATGGCTACACCTTC. Translating it yields CASSAGANYGYTF. The variable domain in full, completed from reference TRBV7-2 and TRBJ1-2, reads GAGVSQSPSNKVTEKGKDVELRCDPISGHTALYWYRQSLGQGLEFLIYFQGNSAPDKSGLPSDRFSAERTGGSVSTLTIQRTQQEDSAVYLCASSAGANYGYTFGSGTRLTVV.

J is TRBJ1-6 and V is TRBV2; D may be TRBD1 (5 bases). The CDR3 loop spans 15 amino acids. Germline V gene lookup returns CDR1 SNHLY and CDR2 FYNNEI. Trimming took off 4 bases at V and 5 bases at J, with 12 bases between the two ends. CDR3 residues: CASSVRQQNNSPLHF. CDR3 DNA sequence: TGTGCCAGCAGTGTTCGACAGCAGAATAATTCACCCCTCCACTTT.

The genes are TRBV9 and TRBJ2-7; possibly TRBD2 for D (6 bases). The CDR3 extends over 13 amino acids. The V and J ends lost 4 bases and 6 bases respectively, with 14 bases between them. CDR1 and CDR2 (germline): SGDLS, YYNGEE. CDR3 in DNA: TGTGCCAGCAGCCCCCGCGGAGGGCGCGAGCAGTACTTC. It translates to CASSPRGGREQYF.

V gene TRBV6-1 combines with J gene TRBJ1-2; 7 nucleotides line up with TRBD1. The germline V gene has CDR1 MNHNS and CDR2 SASEGT. The CDR3 sequence is 15 residues long. After removal of 5 bases from V and 5 bases from J, the junction contained 11 bases not matched to a gene. The CDR3 loop reads CASSSPGQRLYGYTF. CDR3 DNA: TGTGCCAGCAGTTCCCCGGGACAGAGACTTTATGGCTACACCTTC.

V usage is TRBV10-3 and J usage is TRBJ2-2, with 7 bases aligning to TRBD1. This CDR3 has 20 residues. Germline V lookup: CDR1 ENHRY, CDR2 SYGVKD. Trimming removed 6 bases from V and 3 bases from J; junction bases left unmatched: 22. In nucleotides, the CDR3 is TGTGCCATCAGGGGGATGACAGGGCATCACAGTAACGGGGACACCGGGGAGCTGTTTTTT. Translating it yields CAIRGMTGHHSNGDTGELFF.

This clone was recorded a few times. This sequence joins TRBV27 and TRBJ2-1; 11 bases line up with TRBD2. V shed 2 bases, J shed 4 bases, and the junction held 7 bases outside the gene matches. Germline lookup yields CDR1 MNHEY and CDR2 SMNVEV (reference sequence). The CDR3 contains 17 residues. The CDR3 sequence: CASSLGTSGAEYNEQFF. The CDR3 DNA reads as TGTGCCAGCAGTTTAGGGACTAGCGGAGCGGAGTACAATGAGCAGTTCTTC.

The chain employs TRBV2 and TRBJ2-6, with TRBD1 matching over 8 bases. This CDR3 has 21 amino acids. V trimming: 6 bases; J trimming: 0 bases; junction bases outside the gene matches: 19. Germline-derived CDR1 and CDR2 are SNHLY and FYNNEI. The CDR3 is CASSNLGVDRVPSSGANVLTF. The CDR3 DNA reads as TGTGCCAGCAGCAATCTTGGGGTGGACAGGGTGCCATCCTCTGGGGCCAACGTCCTGACTTTC.

The genes are TRBV29-1 and TRBJ2-5; D may be TRBD1 (6 bases). The CDR3 is 11 amino acids. CDR1 is SQVTM and CDR2 is ANQGSEA in the germline V gene. Trimming cost V 6 bases and J 3 bases, with 8 bases left between them. CDR3 nucleotide sequence: TGCAGCGTGGACAGAAAAGAGACCCAGTACTTC. This translates into CSVDRKETQYF.

The chain couples TRBV10-3 to TRBJ2-1, with 7 bases aligning to TRBD2. This CDR3 is built from 15 residues. Germline CDR1 reads ENHRY; CDR2 reads SYGVKD. The V segment lost 4 bases and the J segment 6 bases; nucleotides outside the gene matches: 9. The DNA for the CDR3 is TGTGCCATCAGTGCCAGTCTAGCGGAGACCAATGAGCAGTTCTTC. Residues: CAISASLAETNEQFF.

The V and J genes are TRBV28 and TRBJ2-5; D possibly corresponds to TRBD1 (5 bases). Per the germline V gene, CDR1 is MDHEN and CDR2 is SYDVKM. The CDR3 sequence is 15 residues long. V was trimmed by 2 bases and J by 4 bases, leaving 14 bases between them. The CDR3 loop is CASSLPLQGAETQYF. The CDR3, as DNA: TGTGCCAGCAGTTTACCCCTCCAAGGGGCAGAGACCCAGTACTTC.

The gene calls are TRBV6-1 and TRBJ2-7; D is uncertain. The CDR3 length is 12 residues. The V end was cut by 7 bases, the J end by 3 bases, with 10 bases between. CDR1 is MNHNS, CDR2 SASEGT, per germline. The DNA for the CDR3 is TGTGCCAGCATGCGAACTAACTACGAGCAGTACTTC. Residues: CASMRTNYEQYF.

The V call is TRBV6-6, the J call TRBJ1-2; 7 bases align to TRBD1. Per the germline V gene, CDR1 is MNHNY and CDR2 is SVGAGI (reference sequence). The CDR3 runs to 13 residues. V was pared by 5 bases and J by 3 bases, with 3 bases of the junction left unmatched. The CDR3 DNA sequence: TGTGCCAGCAGTAACCAGGGGGACTATGGCTACACCTTC. Translation gives CASSNQGDYGYTF.

The chain uses TRBV27 and TRBJ1-1; D is possibly TRBD1 (5 bases). With 3 bases removed from V and 5 bases from J, the gap between germline ends came to 16 bases. CDR3 length equals 15 residues. The germline gives CDR1 MNHEY, CDR2 SMNVEV (reference sequence). The DNA for the CDR3 is TGTGCCAGCAGTTTTAGGAAGGGGCCTCAAACTGAAGCTTTCTTT. Residues: CASSFRKGPQTEAFF.

The chain recombines TRBV2 with TRBJ2-4, with D possibly matching TRBD2 (6 bases). CDR3 length: 18 amino acids. V gave up 1 base and J gave up 0 bases, with 16 bases separating them. Germline CDR1 SNHLY, CDR2 FYNNEI. The CDR3 DNA is TGTGCCAGCAGTGAAGAATTCCGACTAGATCTAGCCAAAAACATTCAGTACTTC. Protein product: CASSEEFRLDLAKNIQYF.

This clone was found a few times. The V and J genes are TRBV14 and TRBJ1-1, with D hard to call. Per the germline V gene, CDR1 is SGHDN and CDR2 is FVKESK. The germline V and J ends were trimmed by 4 bases and 1 base, with 7 bases remaining between them. This CDR3 spans 13 amino acids. This chain's CDR3 is CASSPRWNTEAFF. CDR3 in DNA: TGTGCCAGCAGCCCACGGTGGAACACTGAAGCTTTCTTT.

The CDR3 coding sequence is TGTGCCAGCAATCCAGTAGGGGGATCATCCTACGAGCAGTACTTC. Amino acid sequence: CASNPVGGSSYEQYF. The chain recombines TRBV27 with TRBJ2-7, with D possibly TRBD1 on 6 matching bases. Germline CDR1 is MNHEY and CDR2 is SMNVEV (reference sequence). The CDR3 runs 15 residues. Between the trimmed V and J ends, which lost 7 bases and 1 base, there was a span of 17 bases.

This clone was observed a handful of times. Written as DNA, the CDR3 is TGTGCCAGTAGTATCCGACAGGGCTCTGGAAACACCATATATTTT. This translates into CASSIRQGSGNTIYF. The gene calls are TRBV19 and TRBJ1-3; 7 bases line up with TRBD1. V was pared by 3 bases and J by 0 bases, with 2 bases of the junction left unmatched. Per the germline V gene, CDR1 is LNHDA and CDR2 is SQIVND (reference sequence). CDR3 length: 15 amino acids.

The chain is built from TRBV19 and TRBJ2-5; D is undetermined. Per the germline V gene, CDR1 is LNHDA and CDR2 is SQIVND (reference sequence). The germline V and J ends were trimmed by 7 bases and 4 bases, with 13 bases remaining between them. This CDR3 is built from 13 residues. This CDR3 is CASKSLLRETQYF. The DNA for the CDR3 is TGTGCCAGTAAATCTCTCCTCAGAGAGACCCAGTACTTC.

The J gene is TRBJ1-2, the V gene TRBV6-5, with 11 bases lining up with TRBD1. This CDR3 contains 13 residues. Unmatched junction bases numbered 5, after V lost 6 bases and J lost 8 bases. Per germline, CDR1 MNHEY and CDR2 SVGAGI. DNA of the CDR3: TGTGCCAGCAGGGGACAGGGGGTGTACGGCTACACCTTC. Protein: CASRGQGVYGYTF.

The V and J genes are TRBV4-2 and TRBJ1-4; 7 bases are shared with TRBD1. Trimming at V came to 3 bases and at J to 5 bases, leaving 9 bases not matched to a gene. CDR1 and CDR2 from the germline V gene are LGHNA and YNFKEQ. The CDR3 spans 16 residues. In nucleotides, the CDR3 is TGTGCCAGCAGCCACGATAAGACAGGGCAAAATGAAAAACTGTTTTTT. Protein: CASSHDKTGQNEKLFF.

The rearrangement uses TRBV15 and TRBJ2-1; D not resolved. This CDR3 spans 11 amino acids. Trimming stripped 3 bases from V and 5 bases from J, with 2 bases between. Germline loops: CDR1 LNHNV, CDR2 YYDKDF (reference sequence). CDR3 DNA sequence: TGTGCCACCAGCAGTAACAATGAGCAGTTCTTC. Translating it yields CATSSNNEQFF.